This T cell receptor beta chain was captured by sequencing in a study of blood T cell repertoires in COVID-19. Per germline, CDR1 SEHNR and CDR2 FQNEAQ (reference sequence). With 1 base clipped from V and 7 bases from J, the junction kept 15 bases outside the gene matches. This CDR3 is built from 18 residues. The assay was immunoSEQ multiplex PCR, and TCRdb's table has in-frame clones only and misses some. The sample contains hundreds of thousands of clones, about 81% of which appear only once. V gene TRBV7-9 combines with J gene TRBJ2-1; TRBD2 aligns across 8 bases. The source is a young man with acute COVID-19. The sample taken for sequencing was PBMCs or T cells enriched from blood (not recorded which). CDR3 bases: TGTGCCAGCAGCTTAGGGGGCCTATCCGGGAGGGCCGAGAATGAGCAGTTCTTC. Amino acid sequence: CASSLGGLSGRAENEQFF. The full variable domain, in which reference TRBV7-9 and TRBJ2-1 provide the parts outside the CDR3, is DTGVSQNPRHKITKRGQNVTFRCDPISEHNRLYWYRQTLGQGPEFLTYFQNEAQLEKSRLLSDRFSAERPKGSFSTLEIQRTEQGDSAMYLCASSLGGLSGRAENEQFFGPGTRLTVL.